A selection of T cell receptor beta chains follows, all from one sample in a study of Graves' ophthalmopathy and Graves' hyperthyroidism. Each CDR3 protein is one row after TCRdb ran MiXCR on the multiplex PCR reads. Here the sample spans approximately 700,000 distinct CDR3 sequences, over 40% being singletons. Sequenced input: peripheral blood. These receptors all stem from an adult man with Graves' ophthalmopathy. The CDR3 runs from the conserved cysteine through the conserved F or W. The D gene is left open where the match is weak. The size entry is marked missing in some rows and otherwise reads once, few, many or a size class.

j_call: TRBJ2-6; v_call: TRBV24-1; d_call: TRBD1; clone_size: NA; cdr3_nt: TGTGCCACCAGTGATCCCCGACAGGGTGTCTCTGGGGCCAACGTCCTGACTTTC; cdr3_aa: CATSDPRQGVSGANVLTF
j_call: TRBJ2-5; v_call: TRBV7-9; d_call: NA; clone_size: NA; cdr3_nt: TGTGCCAGCAGCGAACCCAGGGGCGCGGAGACCCAGTACTTC; cdr3_aa: CASSEPRGAETQYF
j_call: TRBJ1-2; v_call: TRBV10-3; d_call: NA; clone_size: many; cdr3_nt: TGTGCCATCAGTGGGCAGGAAGGGAGCTACACCTTC; cdr3_aa: CAISGQEGSYTF
j_call: TRBJ1-5; v_call: TRBV7-2; d_call: NA; clone_size: NA; cdr3_nt: TGTGCCAGCAGTTCGGATCTGCCGGGGCGCGGCAATCAGCCCCAGCATTTT; cdr3_aa: CASSSDLPGRGNQPQHF
j_call: TRBJ2-5; v_call: TRBV10-3; d_call: TRBD1; clone_size: many; cdr3_nt: TGTGCCATCAGTGAGTCGACGGGTTTAGGGACAGGGCTGGAAGAGACCCAGTACTTC; cdr3_aa: CAISESTGLGTGLEETQYF
j_call: TRBJ2-7; v_call: TRBV29-1; d_call: NA; clone_size: NA; cdr3_nt: TGCAGCGTTGTTTTGGTTTTGGACGAGCAGTACTTC; cdr3_aa: CSVVLVLDEQYF
j_call: TRBJ2-7; v_call: TRBV20-1; d_call: TRBD2; clone_size: NA; cdr3_nt: TGCAGTGCTTTAGCGGGAGGGCCCTACAATGAGCAGTACTTC; cdr3_aa: CSALAGGPYNEQYF
j_call: TRBJ1-2; v_call: TRBV20-1; d_call: NA; clone_size: many; cdr3_nt: TGCAGTGCTAGAGATCACACCAACTATGGCTACACCTTC; cdr3_aa: CSARDHTNYGYTF
j_call: TRBJ1-2; v_call: TRBV29-1; d_call: NA; clone_size: NA; cdr3_nt: TGCAGCGTTCGAGACGCGGGGAACTGTGGCTACACCTTC; cdr3_aa: CSVRDAGNCGYTF
j_call: TRBJ1-5; v_call: TRBV10-3; d_call: NA; clone_size: few; cdr3_nt: TGTGCCGGGGGGGTCGGGACCGTCTGTCAGCCCCAGCATTTT; cdr3_aa: CAGGVGTVCQPQHF
j_call: TRBJ1-3; v_call: TRBV10-3; d_call: NA; clone_size: many; cdr3_nt: TGTGCCATCAGTGAGTCCTCAACCTGGTCCGCCCAAGGAAACACCATATATTTT; cdr3_aa: CAISESSTWSAQGNTIYF
j_call: TRBJ2-5; v_call: TRBV7-2; d_call: TRBD2; clone_size: many; cdr3_nt: TGTGCCAGCAGCAATCAGCGGGAGCGGAGGGAGACCCAGTACTTC; cdr3_aa: CASSNQRERRETQYF
j_call: TRBJ2-7; v_call: TRBV7-2; d_call: NA; clone_size: NA; cdr3_nt: TGTGCCAGCAGCTTGGCTGCAGCCCGCTCCTACGAGCAGTACTTC; cdr3_aa: CASSLAAARSYEQYF
j_call: TRBJ2-2; v_call: TRBV12-5; d_call: NA; clone_size: few; cdr3_nt: TGTGCTAGTGGCCCCACCTATGGCGGGGAGCTGTTTTTT; cdr3_aa: CASGPTYGGELFF
j_call: TRBJ2-2; v_call: TRBV25-1; d_call: TRBD1; clone_size: NA; cdr3_nt: TGTGCCAGCAGCAATCTCGCCCAGGGGGACACCGGGGAGCTGTTTTTT; cdr3_aa: CASSNLAQGDTGELFF
j_call: TRBJ1-5; v_call: TRBV19; d_call: NA; clone_size: many; cdr3_nt: TGTGCCAGTAGTCCCCAAAGCCCGGGAAAACAGCCCCAGCATTTT; cdr3_aa: CASSPQSPGKQPQHF
j_call: TRBJ1-6; v_call: TRBV12-3/TRBV12-4; d_call: NA; clone_size: few; cdr3_nt: TGTGCCAGCAGGGAGGGGATCTATAATTCACCCCTCCACTTT; cdr3_aa: CASREGIYNSPLHF
j_call: TRBJ1-4; v_call: TRBV6-6; d_call: TRBD1; clone_size: NA; cdr3_nt: TGTGCCAGCAGTTACTTCGGACAGGGAAATGAAAAACTGTTTTTT; cdr3_aa: CASSYFGQGNEKLFF
j_call: TRBJ2-5; v_call: TRBV20-1; d_call: NA; clone_size: once; cdr3_nt: TGCAGTGCTAGACCGGAGGGGGACCCACAAGAGACCCAGTACTTC; cdr3_aa: CSARPEGDPQETQYF
j_call: TRBJ2-6; v_call: TRBV6-4; d_call: NA; clone_size: many; cdr3_nt: TGTGCCAGCAGTGACAGGCCCTCTGGGGCCAACGTCCTGACTTTC; cdr3_aa: CASSDRPSGANVLTF
j_call: TRBJ1-4; v_call: TRBV12-3/TRBV12-4; d_call: NA; clone_size: many; cdr3_nt: TGTGCCAGCAGTGTCACAGGGGAAAAACTGTTTTTT; cdr3_aa: CASSVTGEKLFF
j_call: TRBJ1-4; v_call: TRBV10-3; d_call: NA; clone_size: many; cdr3_nt: TGTGCCAGCAGGTCCAAGGGGTCGGGGGGTGAAAAACTGTTTTTT; cdr3_aa: CASRSKGSGGEKLFF
j_call: TRBJ1-3; v_call: TRBV10-2; d_call: NA; clone_size: once; cdr3_nt: TGCGCCAGCACCCCTGAATGGGGCGGGGGGGTCCAAGACACCATATATTTT; cdr3_aa: CASTPEWGGGVQDTIYF
j_call: TRBJ1-1; v_call: TRBV19; d_call: NA; clone_size: many; cdr3_nt: TGTGCCAGTTTTTCCAGGACGGGGCGTGAAACTGAAGCTTTCTTT; cdr3_aa: CASFSRTGRETEAFF
j_call: TRBJ2-5; v_call: TRBV7-2; d_call: TRBD2; clone_size: NA; cdr3_nt: TGTGCCAGCAGCCGGGGACTAGGCCAAGGGACCCAGTACTTC; cdr3_aa: CASSRGLGQGTQYF
j_call: TRBJ2-3; v_call: TRBV15; d_call: NA; clone_size: few; cdr3_nt: TGTGCCACCAGCAAGACCCGGGGCGATACGCAGTATTTT; cdr3_aa: CATSKTRGDTQYF
j_call: TRBJ2-7; v_call: TRBV19; d_call: TRBD2; clone_size: many; cdr3_nt: TGTGCCAGTAGTATGGGAGGGTACGAGCAGTACTTC; cdr3_aa: CASSMGGYEQYF
j_call: TRBJ2-7; v_call: TRBV2; d_call: TRBD1; clone_size: many; cdr3_nt: TGTGCCAGCAGTGAGACAGGGGGTCGCTACGAGCAGTACTTC; cdr3_aa: CASSETGGRYEQYF
j_call: TRBJ2-2; v_call: TRBV9; d_call: NA; clone_size: few; cdr3_nt: TGTGCCAGCAGCCCAGGGGCGAACACCGGGGAGCTGTTTTTT; cdr3_aa: CASSPGANTGELFF
j_call: TRBJ2-7; v_call: TRBV6-1; d_call: NA; clone_size: few; cdr3_nt: TGTGCCAGCAGTGAAGCATTGGGAAGATCCTACGAGCAGTACTTC; cdr3_aa: CASSEALGRSYEQYF
j_call: TRBJ1-1; v_call: TRBV9; d_call: NA; clone_size: many; cdr3_nt: TGTGCCAGCGACCCCAGTGGGAACACTGAAGCTTTCTTT; cdr3_aa: CASDPSGNTEAFF
j_call: TRBJ1-6; v_call: TRBV6-5; d_call: NA; clone_size: many; cdr3_nt: TGTGCCAGCAGTTATCAGGGTTGGAATTCACCCCTCCACTTT; cdr3_aa: CASSYQGWNSPLHF
j_call: TRBJ1-3; v_call: TRBV29-1; d_call: NA; clone_size: many; cdr3_nt: TGCAGCGTACTTGGAAACACCATATATTTT; cdr3_aa: CSVLGNTIYF
j_call: TRBJ1-1; v_call: TRBV7-2; d_call: NA; clone_size: NA; cdr3_nt: TGTGCCAGCAGCTCCCCATTGGGACCGAGGAACACTGAAGCTTTCTTT; cdr3_aa: CASSSPLGPRNTEAFF
j_call: TRBJ2-7; v_call: TRBV18; d_call: TRBD1; clone_size: NA; cdr3_nt: TGTGCCAGCTCACCACCGACGGGACAGGGGCAGTACTTC; cdr3_aa: CASSPPTGQGQYF
j_call: TRBJ1-4; v_call: TRBV11-2; d_call: NA; clone_size: NA; cdr3_nt: TGTGCCAGCACCCTAGCGCGGGGAGAAAAACTGTTTTTT; cdr3_aa: CASTLARGEKLFF
j_call: TRBJ1-2; v_call: TRBV2; d_call: NA; clone_size: many; cdr3_nt: TGTGCCAGCAGGAGGACCTGGATGGACTATGGCTACACCTTC; cdr3_aa: CASRRTWMDYGYTF
j_call: TRBJ2-5; v_call: TRBV15; d_call: NA; clone_size: NA; cdr3_nt: TGTGCCGCCAGCAGCCAAGGTGTGTCCCAGTACTTC; cdr3_aa: CAASSQGVSQYF
j_call: TRBJ2-2; v_call: TRBV29-1; d_call: NA; clone_size: NA; cdr3_nt: TGCAGCGTTGATGGGATCCCCTTT; cdr3_aa: CSVDGIPF
j_call: TRBJ1-2; v_call: TRBV7-9; d_call: NA; clone_size: once; cdr3_nt: TGTGCCAGCAGCTTAGACCCAGCCGGCTATGGCTACACCTTC; cdr3_aa: CASSLDPAGYGYTF
j_call: TRBJ2-7; v_call: TRBV7-2; d_call: TRBD2; clone_size: few; cdr3_nt: TGTGCCAGCAGCTTACCCGGGAGGCGTAGTGAGCAGTACTTC; cdr3_aa: CASSLPGRRSEQYF
j_call: TRBJ2-7; v_call: TRBV20-1; d_call: NA; clone_size: many; cdr3_nt: TGCAGTGCTTTCGGGACTTTCAATCGGAGCTACGAGCAGTACTTC; cdr3_aa: CSAFGTFNRSYEQYF
j_call: TRBJ1-1; v_call: TRBV4-1; d_call: TRBD1; clone_size: few; cdr3_nt: TGCGCCAGCAGCGTATCCGGGACAGGGGGGAAAGCTTTCTTT; cdr3_aa: CASSVSGTGGKAFF
j_call: TRBJ1-5; v_call: TRBV29-1; d_call: NA; clone_size: many; cdr3_nt: TGCAGCGTTGCCACCGGGGGCTTGGGCAATCAGCCCCAGCATTTT; cdr3_aa: CSVATGGLGNQPQHF
j_call: TRBJ2-7; v_call: TRBV12-3/TRBV12-4; d_call: TRBD2; clone_size: many; cdr3_nt: TGTGCCAGCAGTGTCCTAGCGGGGCCCTACGAGCAGTACTTC; cdr3_aa: CASSVLAGPYEQYF
j_call: TRBJ1-2; v_call: TRBV7-9; d_call: NA; clone_size: NA; cdr3_nt: TGTGCCAGCAGCCCCCAAGAGGGCAGAGGTTACACCTTC; cdr3_aa: CASSPQEGRGYTF
j_call: TRBJ2-2; v_call: TRBV12-3/TRBV12-4; d_call: TRBD2; clone_size: NA; cdr3_nt: TGTGCCAGCAGTAGCGGGGGGGCTTACGAGGAGCTGTTTTTT; cdr3_aa: CASSSGGAYEELFF
j_call: TRBJ1-4; v_call: TRBV2; d_call: NA; clone_size: NA; cdr3_nt: TGTGCCAGCAGTGACTTGGGGCATGGTGAAAAACTGTTTTTT; cdr3_aa: CASSDLGHGEKLFF
j_call: TRBJ1-2; v_call: TRBV2; d_call: NA; clone_size: NA; cdr3_nt: TGTGCCAGCAGCCACCGATCAGGGACGGCGATCTCTGGAAACACCTTC; cdr3_aa: CASSHRSGTAISGNTF
j_call: TRBJ2-2; v_call: TRBV20-1; d_call: NA; clone_size: many; cdr3_nt: TGCAGTGCTAGCGGTTACACCGGGGAGCTGTTTTTT; cdr3_aa: CSASGYTGELFF
j_call: TRBJ1-4; v_call: TRBV7-2; d_call: TRBD1; clone_size: once; cdr3_nt: TGTGCCAGCAGCTTCGACGGGACAGGGACGTGGGAAAAACTGTTTTTT; cdr3_aa: CASSFDGTGTWEKLFF
j_call: TRBJ1-5; v_call: TRBV25-1; d_call: NA; clone_size: many; cdr3_nt: TGTGCCAGCAGTGAATATGCCAGGAATCAGCCCCAGCATTTT; cdr3_aa: CASSEYARNQPQHF
j_call: TRBJ2-5; v_call: TRBV20-1; d_call: TRBD2; clone_size: many; cdr3_nt: TGCAGTGCTAGAGATGTAGGCGGGAGGGAGACCCAGTACTTC; cdr3_aa: CSARDVGGRETQYF
j_call: TRBJ2-2; v_call: TRBV12-3/TRBV12-4; d_call: NA; clone_size: few; cdr3_nt: TGTGCCATTCGTAGGGGGGATGGCGGGGAGCTGTTTTTT; cdr3_aa: CAIRRGDGGELFF